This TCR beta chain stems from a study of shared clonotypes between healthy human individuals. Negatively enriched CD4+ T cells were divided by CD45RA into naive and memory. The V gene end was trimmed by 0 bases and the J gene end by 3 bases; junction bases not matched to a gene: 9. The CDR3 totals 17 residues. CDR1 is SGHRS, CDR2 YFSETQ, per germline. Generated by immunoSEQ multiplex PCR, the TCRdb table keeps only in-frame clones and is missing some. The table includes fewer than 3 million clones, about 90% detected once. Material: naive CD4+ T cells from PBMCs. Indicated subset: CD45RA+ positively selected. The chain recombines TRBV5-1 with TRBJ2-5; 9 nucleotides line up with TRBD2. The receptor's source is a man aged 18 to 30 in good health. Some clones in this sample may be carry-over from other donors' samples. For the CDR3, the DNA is TGCGCCAGCAGCTTGGCCAAGGTAGCGGGAGTAAAAGAGACCCAGTACTTC. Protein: CASSLAKVAGVKETQYF.